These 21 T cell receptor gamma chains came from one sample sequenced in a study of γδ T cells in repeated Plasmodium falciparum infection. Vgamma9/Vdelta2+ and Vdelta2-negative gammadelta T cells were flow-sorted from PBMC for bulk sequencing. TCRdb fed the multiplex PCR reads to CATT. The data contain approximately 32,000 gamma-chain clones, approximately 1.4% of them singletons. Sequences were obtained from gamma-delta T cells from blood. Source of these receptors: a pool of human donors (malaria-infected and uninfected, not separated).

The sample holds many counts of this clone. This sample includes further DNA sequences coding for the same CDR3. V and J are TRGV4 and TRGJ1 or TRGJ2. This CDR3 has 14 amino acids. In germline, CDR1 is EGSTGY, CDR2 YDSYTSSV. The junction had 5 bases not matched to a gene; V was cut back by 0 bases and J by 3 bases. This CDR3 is CATWDGLFYYKKLF. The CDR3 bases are TGTGCCACCTGGGATGGGCTATTTTATTATAAGAAACTCTTT.

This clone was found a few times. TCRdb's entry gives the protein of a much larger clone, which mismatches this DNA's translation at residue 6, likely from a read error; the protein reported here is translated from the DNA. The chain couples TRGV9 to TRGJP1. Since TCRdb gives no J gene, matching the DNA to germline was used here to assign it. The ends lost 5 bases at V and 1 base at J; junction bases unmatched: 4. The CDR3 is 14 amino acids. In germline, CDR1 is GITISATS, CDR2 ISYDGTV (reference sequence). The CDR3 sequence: CALWASTTGWFKIF. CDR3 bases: TGTGCCTTGTGGGCGAGTACCACTGGTTGGTTCAAGATATTT.

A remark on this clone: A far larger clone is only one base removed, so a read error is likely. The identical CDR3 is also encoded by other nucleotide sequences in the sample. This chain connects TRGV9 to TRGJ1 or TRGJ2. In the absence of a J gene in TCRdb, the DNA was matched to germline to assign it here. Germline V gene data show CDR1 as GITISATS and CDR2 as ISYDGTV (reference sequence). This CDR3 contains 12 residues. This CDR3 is CALWVSWYKKLF. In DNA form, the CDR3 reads TGTGCCCTGTGGGTATCATGGTATAAGAAACTCTTT.

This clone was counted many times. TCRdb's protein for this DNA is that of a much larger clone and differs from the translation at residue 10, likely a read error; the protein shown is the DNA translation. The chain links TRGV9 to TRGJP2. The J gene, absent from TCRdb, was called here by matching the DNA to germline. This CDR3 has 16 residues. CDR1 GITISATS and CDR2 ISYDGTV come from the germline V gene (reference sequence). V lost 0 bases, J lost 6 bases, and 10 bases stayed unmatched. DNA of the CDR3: TGTGCCTTGTGGGAGGTGCACGGAGGTGGTGATTGGATCAAGACGTTT. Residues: CALWEVHGGGDWIKTF.

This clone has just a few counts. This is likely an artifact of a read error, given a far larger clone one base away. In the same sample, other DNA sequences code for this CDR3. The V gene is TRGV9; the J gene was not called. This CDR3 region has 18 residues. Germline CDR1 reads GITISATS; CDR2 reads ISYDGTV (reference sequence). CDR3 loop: CALWEAQTPRLGKKIKVF. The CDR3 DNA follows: TGTGCCTTGTGGGAGGCCCAAACACCCCGGTTGGGCAAAAAAATCAAAGTATTT.

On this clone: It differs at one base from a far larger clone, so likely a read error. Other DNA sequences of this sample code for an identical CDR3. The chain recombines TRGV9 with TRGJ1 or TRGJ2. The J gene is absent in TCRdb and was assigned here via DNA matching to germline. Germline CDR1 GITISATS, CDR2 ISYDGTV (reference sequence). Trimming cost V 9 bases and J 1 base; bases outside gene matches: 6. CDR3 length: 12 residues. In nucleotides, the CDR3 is TGTGCCTTGGCACCTAATTATTATAAGAAACTCTTT. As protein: CALAPNYYKKLF.

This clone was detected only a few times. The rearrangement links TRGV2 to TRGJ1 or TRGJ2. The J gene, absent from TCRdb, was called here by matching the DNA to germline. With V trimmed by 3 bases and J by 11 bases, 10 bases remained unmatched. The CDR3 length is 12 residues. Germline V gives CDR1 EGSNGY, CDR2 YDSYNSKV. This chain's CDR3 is CATWDTPKQKLF. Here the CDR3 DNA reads TGTGCCACCTGGGACACCCCGAAGCAGAAACTCTTT.

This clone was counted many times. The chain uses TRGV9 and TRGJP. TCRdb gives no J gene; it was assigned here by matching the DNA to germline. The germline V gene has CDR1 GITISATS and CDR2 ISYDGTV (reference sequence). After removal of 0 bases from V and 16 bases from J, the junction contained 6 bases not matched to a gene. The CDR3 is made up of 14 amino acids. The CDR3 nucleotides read TGTGCCTTGTGGGAGGTGTATAGTAAAAAAATCAAGGTATTT. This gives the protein CALWEVYSKKIKVF.

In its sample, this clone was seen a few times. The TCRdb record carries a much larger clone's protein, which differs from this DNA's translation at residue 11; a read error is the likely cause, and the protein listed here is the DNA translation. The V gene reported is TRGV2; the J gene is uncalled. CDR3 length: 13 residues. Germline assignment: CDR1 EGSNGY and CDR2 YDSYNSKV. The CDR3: CATWDGFYYKRLF. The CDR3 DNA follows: TGTGCCACCTGGGACGGATTTTATTATAAGAGACTCTTT.

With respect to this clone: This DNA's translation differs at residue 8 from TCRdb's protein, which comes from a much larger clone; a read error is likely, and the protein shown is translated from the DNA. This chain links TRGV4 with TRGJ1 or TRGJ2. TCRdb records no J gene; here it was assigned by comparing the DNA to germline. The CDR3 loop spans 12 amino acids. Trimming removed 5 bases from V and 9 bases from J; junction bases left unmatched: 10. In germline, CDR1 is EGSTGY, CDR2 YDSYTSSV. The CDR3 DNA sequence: TGTGCCACCTGGGGAGCAGGATTTAAGAAACTCTTT. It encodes CATWGAGFKKLF.

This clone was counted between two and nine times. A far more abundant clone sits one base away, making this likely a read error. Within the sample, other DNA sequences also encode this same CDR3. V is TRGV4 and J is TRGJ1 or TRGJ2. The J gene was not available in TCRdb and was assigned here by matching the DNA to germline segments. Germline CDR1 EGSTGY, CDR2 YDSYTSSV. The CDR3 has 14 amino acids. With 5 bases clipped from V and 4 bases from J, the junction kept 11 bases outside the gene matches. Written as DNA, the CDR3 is TGTGCCACCTGGGCTACCAAGAAATATTATAAGAAACTCTTT. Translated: CATWATKKYYKKLF.

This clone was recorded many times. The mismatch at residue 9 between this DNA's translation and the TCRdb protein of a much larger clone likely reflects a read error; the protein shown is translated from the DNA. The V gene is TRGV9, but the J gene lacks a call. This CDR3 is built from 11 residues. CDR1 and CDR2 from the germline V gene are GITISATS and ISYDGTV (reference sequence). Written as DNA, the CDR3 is TGTGCCTTGTGGGAGCCCTATAAGGAACTCTTT. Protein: CALWEPYKELF.

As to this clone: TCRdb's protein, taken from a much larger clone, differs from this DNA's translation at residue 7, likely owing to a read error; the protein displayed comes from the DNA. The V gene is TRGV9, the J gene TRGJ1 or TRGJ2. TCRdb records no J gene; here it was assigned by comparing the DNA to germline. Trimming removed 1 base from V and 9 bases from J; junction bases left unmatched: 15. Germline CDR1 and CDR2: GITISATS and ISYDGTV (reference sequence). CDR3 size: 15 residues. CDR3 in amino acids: CALWEVRRGKGKKLF. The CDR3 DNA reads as TGTGCCTTGTGGGAGGTAAGAAGAGGGAAGGGTAAGAAACTCTTT.

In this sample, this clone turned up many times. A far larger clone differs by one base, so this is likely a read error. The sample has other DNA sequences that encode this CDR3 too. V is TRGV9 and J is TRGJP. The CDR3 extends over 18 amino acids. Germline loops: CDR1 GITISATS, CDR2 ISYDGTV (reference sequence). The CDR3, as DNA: TGTGCTTTGTGGCAGGTGAGCCGGCAAGAGTTGGGCAAAAAAATCAAGGTATTT. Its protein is CALWQVSRQELGKKIKVF.

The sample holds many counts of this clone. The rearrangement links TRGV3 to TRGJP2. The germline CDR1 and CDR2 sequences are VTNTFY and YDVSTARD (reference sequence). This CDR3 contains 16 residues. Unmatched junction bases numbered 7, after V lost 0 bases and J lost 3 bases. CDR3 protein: CATWDRPLRSDWIKTF. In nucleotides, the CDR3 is TGTGCCACCTGGGACAGGCCCCTCCGTAGTGATTGGATCAAGACGTTT.

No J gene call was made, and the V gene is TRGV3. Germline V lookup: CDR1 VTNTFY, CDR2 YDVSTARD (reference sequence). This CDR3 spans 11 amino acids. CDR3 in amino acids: CATWTGGGKLF. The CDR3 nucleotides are TGTGCCACCTGGACAGGTGGGGGAAAACTCTTT.

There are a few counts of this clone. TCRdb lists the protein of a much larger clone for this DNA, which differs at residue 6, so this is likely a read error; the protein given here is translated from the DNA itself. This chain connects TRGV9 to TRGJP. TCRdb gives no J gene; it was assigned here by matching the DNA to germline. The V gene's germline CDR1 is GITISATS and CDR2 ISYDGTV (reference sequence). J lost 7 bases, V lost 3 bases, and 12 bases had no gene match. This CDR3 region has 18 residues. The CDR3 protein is CALWENNKGELGKKIKVF. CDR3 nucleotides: TGTGCCTTGTGGGAGAACAATAAGGGGGAGTTGGGCAAAAAAATCAAGGTATTT.

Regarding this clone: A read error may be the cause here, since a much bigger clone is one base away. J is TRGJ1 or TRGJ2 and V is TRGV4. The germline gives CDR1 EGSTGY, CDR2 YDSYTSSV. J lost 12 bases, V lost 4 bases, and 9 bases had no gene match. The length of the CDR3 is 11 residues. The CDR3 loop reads CATWDAQGKLF. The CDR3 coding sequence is TGTGCCACCTGGGACGCTCAAGGGAAACTCTTT.

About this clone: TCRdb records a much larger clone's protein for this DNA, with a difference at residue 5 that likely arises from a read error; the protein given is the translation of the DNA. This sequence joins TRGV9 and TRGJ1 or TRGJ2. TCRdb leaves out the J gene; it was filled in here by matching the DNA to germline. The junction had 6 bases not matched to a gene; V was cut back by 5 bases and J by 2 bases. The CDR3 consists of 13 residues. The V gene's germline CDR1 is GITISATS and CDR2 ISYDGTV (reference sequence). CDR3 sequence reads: CALWGGDYYKKLF. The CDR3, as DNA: TGTGCCTTGTGGGGGGGAGATTATTATAAGAAACTCTTT.

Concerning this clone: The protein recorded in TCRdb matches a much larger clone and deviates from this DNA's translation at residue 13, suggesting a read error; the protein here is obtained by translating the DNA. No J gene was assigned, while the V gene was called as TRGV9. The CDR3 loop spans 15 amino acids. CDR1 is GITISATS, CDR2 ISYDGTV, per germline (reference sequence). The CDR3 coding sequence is TGTGCCTTGTGGGATGTTTCCCTACCTTATTATAAGGAACTCTTT. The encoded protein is CALWDVSLPYYKELF.

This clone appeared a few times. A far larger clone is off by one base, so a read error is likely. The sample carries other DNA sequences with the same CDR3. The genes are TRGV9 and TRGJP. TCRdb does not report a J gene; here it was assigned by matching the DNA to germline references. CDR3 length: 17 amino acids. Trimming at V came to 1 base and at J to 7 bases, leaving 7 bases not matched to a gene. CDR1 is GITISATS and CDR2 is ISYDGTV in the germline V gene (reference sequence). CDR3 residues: CALWEVLEELGKKIKVF. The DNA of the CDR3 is TGTGCCTTGTGGGAGGTCCTGGAGGAGTTGGGCAAAAAAATCAAGGTATTT.